This record looks at one T cell receptor (beta chain) sequence and its context. The antigen it binds to is not known. Per-base quality was not reported, and no clone a single base away is much larger than it. These data belong to a study of shared clonotypes between healthy human individuals (TCRdb year 2020). General notes on the study: The cohort included a few men and a couple of women between 18 and 49 years of age. Per donor, three plates each were used for CD4 naive and CD4 memory, two for CD8 naive, and one for CD8 memory. Blood TCR repertoires of five healthy adults were deeply sequenced to estimate repertoire size and the extent of clonotype sharing between individuals. To increase sequencing depth and limit assay-specific biases, different laboratories used diverse techniques to prepare libraries and sequence TCR repertoires. Leukapheresis yielded between about 0.94 and 10 billion PBMCs per donor. Overall results and qualifications from the work: Compared with non-shared clonotypes, clonotypes shared by all four sorted-subset donors had higher generation probabilities. Sampling was limited to blood, and TCR repertoires in tissue likely differ from TCR repertoires in blood. Across four donors, about 5% of naive CD4, roughly 3.5% of naive CD8, about 2.3% of memory CD4, and about 0.44% of memory CD8 clonotypes were shared. Based on pairwise subsampling, the degree of clonotype sharing among donors was expected to be affected by sequencing depth. The genetic and exposure-history diversity represented was limited by the small number of donors. Rarefaction of sorted-subset datasets indicated incomplete sequencing despite the large sequencing depth. Naive subsets generally had larger estimated clonotype richness than memory subsets.

Donors were healthy HIV-negative adults with no recently reported acute infections or vaccinations. Only Caucasian adults living in Nashville, Tennessee, USA were represented among the donors. CD8 memory samples were composed of magnetically selected CD45RO+ cells combined with CCR7-negative CD45RA+ effector memory (TemRA) cells. After blood collection by leukapheresis, PBMCs were isolated using Ficoll-Histopaque density gradient centrifugation and then cryopreserved in the vapor phase of liquid nitrogen. Analytical flow cytometry was used to check the purity and quantity of each magnetically sorted T cell population. Genomic DNA was isolated from each sorted fraction and quantified by UV absorbance on a Nanodrop 2000c. Trimming removed 0 bases from V and 1 base from J, leaving 13 bases between the germline ends. CDR1 and CDR2 are read off the germline V gene (reference sequence) as LNHNV and YYDKDF. The CDR3 holds 17 amino acids from the cysteine to the phenylalanine. Only the CDR3 portion is preserved as DNA: 51 bases, with reading frame beginning at the first base.

TCR CDR3 regions were amplified from genomic DNA by multiplex PCR using the deep immunoSEQ assay. Extracted genomic DNA from each cell subset was spread evenly across all wells of several immunoSEQ 96-well plates, with each plate serving as a replicate. Each replicate PCR for sorted subsets received roughly 200 ng genomic DNA, equal to 28,000 or so T cell genomes. Purified libraries were quantified with a Qubit 3.0 fluorometer, sized on a Bioanalyzer 2100, and re-quantified with the KAPA Library Quantification kit. Every immunoSEQ 96-well plate was sequenced on a separate single-read 150-cycle Illumina NextSeq 550 flow cell. Per the authors' processing: The immunoSEQ output contained only junctional sequences without quality scores, so filtering could not match that applied to full-length reads. To assign V/J genes and CDR3, sequences were annotated against IMGT germline references using PyIR, a Python wrapper for IgBLAST v1.9. Reads with weak V/J assignments (E-value above 1e-6), missing CDR3, stop codons, out-of-frame junctions, or ambiguous translated residues were removed. A V3J clonotype was defined by an identical inferred V gene, J gene, and CDR3 amino acid sequence. Percentage overlap between repertoires was computed as shared unique clonotypes divided by the size of the smaller repertoire. Richness of each repertoire was evaluated using RTK rarefaction, the Chao1 estimator, and Recon v2.1 estimates of unobserved clonotypes. For all TCRbeta clonotypes obtained by the gDNA method from a few donors, generation probabilities were computed with OLGA. TCRdb limited this immuneACCESS table to in-frame rearrangements with V and J called. A share of clones is missing; checked studies link under half to unresolved V genes, and the rest is unexplained. The V and J calls and clone size are taken from that table; D and trimming were inferred from the DNA. The sample table shows around 95,000 clones, and 67% are seen once. Roughly 40% of the sample is taken by the ten largest.

Sequenced: memory CD8+ T cells sorted from blood. The cell subset or site label here, explained by the study, means: CD45RO+ cells pooled with CCR7-negative TemRA cells. This clonotype was obtained from a man aged 25 to 40 in good health. The V gene is TRBV15 and the J gene is TRBJ1-5; the D gene is not confidently resolved. The CDR3 amino acid sequence is: CATSRDRTGRSNQPQHF. The DNA sequence follows: TGTGCCACCAGCAGAGATAGGACTGGAAGGAGCAATCAGCCCCAGCATTTT.